This TCR beta chain was found in a study of shared clonotypes between healthy human individuals. Looking at the study overall: Plates per donor: three CD4 naive, three CD4 memory, two CD8 naive, one CD8 memory.

Only in-frame clones appear in the TCRdb table, and some are missing; sequencing was by immunoSEQ multiplex PCR. Here the sample spans 2 million to 3 million clones, 80% to 95% being singletons. This clone was detected only a few times. Healthy HIV-negative adults without recent acute infections or vaccinations served as donors. Each sample came from a Caucasian adult donor living in Nashville, Tennessee. The investigators split CD4+ cells into a CD45RA+ naive subset and a CD45RA-negative memory subset. This TCR was sampled from a man aged 18 to 29 in good health. Some clones in this sample may be carry-over from other donors' samples. Material for sequencing was naive CD4+ T cells from PBMCs. Documented subset: CD45RA+ positively selected.

The CDR3 DNA follows: TGTGCCAGCAGTGAGTTTGGTGGGAACTATGGCTACACCTTC. Encoded protein: CASSEFGGNYGYTF. V gene TRBV2 combines with J gene TRBJ1-2; D is uncertain. The CDR3 sequence is 14 residues long. Germline CDR1 and CDR2: SNHLY and FYNNEI. Trimming pared 3 bases from V and 2 bases from J, leaving 10 bases between.